This TCR beta chain was identified during a study of CD8 T cells in ankylosing spondylitis. Whole-study findings and limits: A motif in TCR beta, a set of roughly 8 highly homologous variants, appeared characteristic of ankylosing spondylitis blood.

A note on this clonotype: Antigen unknown.

This CDR3 has 18 amino acids. CDR1 is MNHEY, CDR2 SMNVEV, per germline (reference sequence). V shed 7 bases, J shed 0 bases, and the junction held 12 bases outside the gene matches. TCR beta libraries were made by quantitative 5'-RACE with molecular barcodes. From the 5' RACE reads, TCRdb called clonotypes with MiXCR, one entry per CDR3 protein. The sample records 750,000 to 850,000 distinct CDR3 sequences, around 11% being singletons. The sequence was collected from a male donor with ankylosing spondylitis. This sequence joins TRBV27 and TRBJ2-3; 11 positions agree with TRBD2. The sample comprised blood, either unsorted or a sorted T cell fraction (not recorded which). The CDR3 nucleotides read TGTGCCAGCACCACTCTACTAGCGGGAGTTCGGAGCACAGATACGCAGTATTTT. This encodes CASTTLLAGVRSTDTQYF.